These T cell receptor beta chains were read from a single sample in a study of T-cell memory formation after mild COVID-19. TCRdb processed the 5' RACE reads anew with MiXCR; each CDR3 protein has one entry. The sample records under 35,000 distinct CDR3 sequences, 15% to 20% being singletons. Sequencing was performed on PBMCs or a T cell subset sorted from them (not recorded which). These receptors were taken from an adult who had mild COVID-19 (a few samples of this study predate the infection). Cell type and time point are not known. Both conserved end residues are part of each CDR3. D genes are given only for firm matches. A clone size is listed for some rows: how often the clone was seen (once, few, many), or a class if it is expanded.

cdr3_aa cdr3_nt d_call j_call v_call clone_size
CASSQARDTQYF TGTGCCAGCAGCCAAGCCAGAGATACGCAGTATTTT NA TRBJ2-3 TRBV3-1 NA
CSARFSPGQGTASSTDTQYF TGCAGTGCTAGATTTAGCCCGGGACAGGGAACAGCCTCTAGCACAGATACGCAGTATTTT TRBD1 TRBJ2-3 TRBV20-1 many
CSAREYRGGPKASTDTQYF TGCAGTGCTAGAGAATATCGGGGCGGACCGAAAGCTAGCACAGATACGCAGTATTTT NA TRBJ2-3 TRBV20-1 NA
CASSLGQGMNTEAFF TGCGCCAGCAGCTTGGGGCAGGGAATGAACACTGAAGCTTTCTTT NA TRBJ1-1 TRBV5-1 many
CASSQAGLAASSYEQYF TGTGCCAGCAGCCAAGCTGGGTTGGCTGCCAGCTCCTACGAGCAGTACTTC NA TRBJ2-7 TRBV4-2 NA
CASSLRGAGLDTEAFF TGTGCCAGCAGCTTAAGGGGGGCAGGGTTGGACACTGAAGCTTTCTTT NA TRBJ1-1 TRBV7-8 many
CSASRALGRGRLGSGNTIYF TGCAGTGCTAGTAGGGCCCTCGGCAGGGGGCGTTTGGGCTCTGGAAACACCATATATTTT TRBD1 TRBJ1-3 TRBV20-1 many
CASSRKAQRQETQYF TGCGCCAGCAGCCGGAAGGCCCAGCGGCAAGAGACCCAGTACTTC NA TRBJ2-5 TRBV4-3 few
CASRDTAPLHF TGTGCCAGCCGAGACACGGCGCCCCTCCACTTT NA TRBJ1-6 TRBV18 many
CASSVAGHSGNTIYF TGTGCCAGCAGCGTAGCAGGTCACTCTGGAAACACCATATATTTT NA TRBJ1-3 TRBV9 many
CASSAGQVNYEQYF TGTGCCAGCAGCGCGGGACAGGTGAACTACGAGCAGTACTTC TRBD1 TRBJ2-7 TRBV3-1 NA
CASRVHSGNTIYF TGTGCCAGCAGAGTTCACTCTGGAAACACCATATATTTT NA TRBJ1-3 TRBV6-1 many
CASSLSTQVNYGYTF TGTGCCAGCAGTTTAAGTACCCAAGTGAACTATGGCTACACCTTC NA TRBJ1-2 TRBV12-3/TRBV12-4 many
CASSPPPVSYEQYF TGTGCCAGCAGCCCGCCCCCAGTCTCCTACGAGCAGTACTTC NA TRBJ2-7 TRBV9 many
CASSLASADPTYEQYF TGTGCCAGCAGCTTGGCGTCAGCCGACCCCACCTACGAGCAGTACTTC NA TRBJ2-7 TRBV5-6 few
CASSWGLAGRAGELFF TGTGCCAGCAGCTGGGGACTAGCGGGAAGAGCCGGGGAGCTGTTTTTT TRBD2 TRBJ2-2 TRBV7-9 many
CASSLDRARDTQYF TGTGCCAGCAGCTTAGACAGGGCGAGGGATACGCAGTATTTT TRBD1 TRBJ2-3 TRBV7-3 many
CASSSGDRDSYTF TGCGCCAGCAGCAGCGGGGACAGGGACAGCTACACCTTC TRBD1 TRBJ1-2 TRBV5-1 NA
CASSGGNFNQPQHF TGTGCCAGCAGCGGGGGCAACTTCAATCAGCCCCAGCATTTT NA TRBJ1-5 TRBV9 NA
CASSNQGGGGEKLFF TGTGCCAGCAGCAATCAAGGGGGAGGGGGTGAAAAACTGTTTTTT NA TRBJ1-4 TRBV7-2 many
CASSDSSTNEKLFF TGTGCCAGCAGCGACAGCTCAACTAATGAAAAACTGTTTTTT NA TRBJ1-4 TRBV12-3/TRBV12-4 many
CASSSQTGGEQYF TGCGCCAGCAGCTCCCAAACAGGCGGCGAGCAGTACTTC NA TRBJ2-7 TRBV5-1 many
CASSFGLPTEAFF TGTGCCAGCAGTTTTGGATTGCCCACTGAAGCTTTCTTT NA TRBJ1-1 TRBV6-5 NA
CSARSIVGSYEQYF TGCAGTGCTAGATCCATCGTAGGGTCCTACGAGCAGTACTTC NA TRBJ2-7 TRBV20-1 many
CASSVHSGSDEQYF TGTGCCAGCAGCGTCCATAGCGGTTCCGACGAGCAGTACTTC NA TRBJ2-7 TRBV7-3 many
CASSPPNSHPRVRGYTF TGTGCCAGCTCACCACCGAACTCTCACCCTAGGGTTCGCGGCTACACCTTC NA TRBJ1-2 TRBV18 NA
CSAIPPPGPSTDTQYF TGCAGTGCCATCCCTCCCCCGGGGCCTAGCACAGATACGCAGTATTTT NA TRBJ2-3 TRBV20-1 many
CSYTRGTGGTDTQYF TGCAGCTATACTCGGGGGACAGGGGGCACAGATACGCAGTATTTT TRBD1 TRBJ2-3 TRBV20-1 many
CASSLSGAAGELFF TGTGCCAGCAGTTTATCAGGGGCCGCCGGGGAGCTGTTTTTT NA TRBJ2-2 TRBV12-3/TRBV12-4 many
CASSVKHREGEQFF TGTGCCAGCTCAGTAAAGCACAGGGAGGGTGAGCAGTTCTTC NA TRBJ2-1 TRBV18 NA
CASSEVMIYEQYF TGTGCCAGCAGTGAAGTAATGATCTACGAGCAGTACTTC NA TRBJ2-7 TRBV2 medium-sized
CASSLEGEPEYEQYF TGTGCCAGCAGCTTAGAGGGAGAACCCGAGTACGAGCAGTACTTC NA TRBJ2-7 TRBV7-8 many
CASSLGPPGGGLNEQFF TGTGCCAGCAGCTTAGGACCCCCAGGAGGGGGTCTGAATGAGCAGTTCTTC NA TRBJ2-1 TRBV7-2 many
CASSLSAGGGNEKLFF TGTGCCAGCAGCTTATCGGCTGGCGGTGGGAATGAAAAACTGTTTTTT NA TRBJ1-4 TRBV7-6 many
CASSLVSNLNEKLFF TGTGCCAGCAGCTTAGTGTCAAACCTGAATGAAAAACTGTTTTTT NA TRBJ1-4 TRBV7-9 NA
CASSLPRGSGDQETQYF TGCGCCAGCAGCTTGCCTCGGGGGAGCGGGGACCAAGAGACCCAGTACTTC TRBD2 TRBJ2-5 TRBV5-1 many
CASLRRQEAFF TGTGCCAGCCTTCGTAGACAGGAAGCTTTCTTT NA TRBJ1-1 TRBV2 NA
CASTPGGSGIGTDTQYF TGTGCCAGCACCCCTGGCGGGAGTGGGATCGGCACAGATACGCAGTATTTT TRBD2 TRBJ2-3 TRBV6-2/TRBV6-3 many
CASSFGGTSVNEQFF TGCGCCAGCAGCTTCGGTGGGACTAGCGTCAATGAGCAGTTCTTC TRBD2 TRBJ2-1 TRBV5-1 many
CSVRPIGGYEQYF TGCAGCGTACGACCCATTGGGGGGTACGAGCAGTACTTC NA TRBJ2-7 TRBV29-1 many
CASSVGQWRSYEQYF TGTGCCAGCAGCGTAGGACAGTGGCGCTCCTACGAGCAGTACTTC NA TRBJ2-7 TRBV7-6 many
CASSGTAPMETQYF TGTGCCAGCAGTGGAACAGCCCCCATGGAGACCCAGTACTTC NA TRBJ2-5 TRBV25-1 many
CASSYGGQGLQPQHF TGTGCCAGCAGTTACGGGGGACAGGGCCTTCAGCCCCAGCATTTT TRBD1 TRBJ1-5 TRBV6-2/TRBV6-3 many
CSASPIRAREVTDTQYF TGCAGTGCTAGCCCCATCCGGGCCAGGGAAGTCACAGATACGCAGTATTTT NA TRBJ2-3 TRBV20-1 NA
CASKSLAGYTGELFF TGTGCCAGCAAATCCCTAGCGGGTTACACCGGGGAGCTGTTTTTT TRBD2 TRBJ2-2 TRBV2 many
CASSWDRGPYEQYF TGTGCCAGCAGTTGGGACAGGGGCCCCTACGAGCAGTACTTC TRBD1 TRBJ2-7 TRBV27 many
CASSLAKENEQFF TGTGCCAGCAGCTTGGCCAAGGAAAATGAGCAGTTCTTC NA TRBJ2-1 TRBV7-3 many
CASEQGPSSYEQYF TGCGCCAGCGAACAGGGTCCCAGTTCCTACGAGCAGTACTTC NA TRBJ2-7 TRBV5-1 many
CASSFGGHEQYF TGTGCCAGCAGTTTCGGAGGGCACGAGCAGTACTTC NA TRBJ2-7 TRBV12-3/TRBV12-4 NA
CASSSTSGRETQYF TGTGCCAGCAGTTCCACTAGCGGGAGAGAGACCCAGTACTTC TRBD2 TRBJ2-5 TRBV12-3/TRBV12-4 many
CAISGTYEQYF TGTGCCATATCAGGGACCTACGAGCAGTACTTC NA TRBJ2-7 TRBV10-3 many
CASRTRGRSEQFF TGTGCCAGTAGGACGAGGGGGCGCAGTGAGCAGTTCTTC TRBD1 TRBJ2-1 TRBV19 few
CASSSTVNQPQHF TGTGCCAGCAGTTCCACAGTCAATCAGCCCCAGCATTTT NA TRBJ1-5 TRBV12-3/TRBV12-4 many
CAWSTSFEQYF TGTGCCTGGAGTACGAGTTTCGAGCAGTACTTC NA TRBJ2-7 TRBV30 few
CSATGSGTANYEQYF TGCAGTGCCACAGGGTCCGGGACAGCGAACTACGAGCAGTACTTC TRBD1 TRBJ2-7 TRBV20-1 medium-sized
CASSMTGNQPQHF TGTGCCAGCAGTATGACAGGAAATCAGCCCCAGCATTTT NA TRBJ1-5 TRBV12-3/TRBV12-4 many
CASSYRGFGNTEAFF TGTGCCAGCAGTTACAGGGGGTTCGGAAACACTGAAGCTTTCTTT NA TRBJ1-1 TRBV6-5 many
CASSLAETAYEQYF TGTGCCAGCAGCTTAGCGGAGACAGCCTACGAGCAGTACTTC NA TRBJ2-7 TRBV7-8 NA
CASSPGQGWNEKLFF TGTGCCAGCTCACCCGGACAGGGGTGGAATGAAAAACTGTTTTTT TRBD1 TRBJ1-4 TRBV18 many